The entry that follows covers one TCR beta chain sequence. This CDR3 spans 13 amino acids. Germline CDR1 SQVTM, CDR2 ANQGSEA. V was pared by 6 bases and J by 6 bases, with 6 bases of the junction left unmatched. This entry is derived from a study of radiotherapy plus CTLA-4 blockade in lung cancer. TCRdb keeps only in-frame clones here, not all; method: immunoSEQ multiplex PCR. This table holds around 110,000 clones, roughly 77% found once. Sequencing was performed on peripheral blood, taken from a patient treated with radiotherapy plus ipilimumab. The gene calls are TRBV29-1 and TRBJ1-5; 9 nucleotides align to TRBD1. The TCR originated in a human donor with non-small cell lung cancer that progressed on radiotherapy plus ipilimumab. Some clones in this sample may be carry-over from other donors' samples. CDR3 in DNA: TGCAGCGTCGAGACAGGGGGAGGTCAGCCCCAGCATTTT. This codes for CSVETGGGQPQHF.